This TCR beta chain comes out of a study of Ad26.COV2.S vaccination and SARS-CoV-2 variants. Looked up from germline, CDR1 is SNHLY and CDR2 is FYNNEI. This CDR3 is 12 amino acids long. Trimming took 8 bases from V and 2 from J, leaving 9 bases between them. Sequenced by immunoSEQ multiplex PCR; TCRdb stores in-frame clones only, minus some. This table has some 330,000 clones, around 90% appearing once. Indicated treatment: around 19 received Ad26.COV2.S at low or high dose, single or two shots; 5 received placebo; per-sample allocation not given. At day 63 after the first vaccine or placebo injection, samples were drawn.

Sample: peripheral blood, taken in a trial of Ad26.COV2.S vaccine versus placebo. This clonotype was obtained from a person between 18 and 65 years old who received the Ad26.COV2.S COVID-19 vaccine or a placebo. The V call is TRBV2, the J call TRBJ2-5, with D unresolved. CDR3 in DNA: TGTGCCAGCTTCGTTAGGCAAGAGACCCAGTACTTC. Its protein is CASFVRQETQYF.